This TCR beta chain was obtained from a study of blood T cell repertoires in COVID-19. Looking at the study overall: From T cells, B-cell-depleted T cells, or PBMCs came the material, which was cDNA or gDNA.

The germline V gene encodes CDR1 MNHEY and CDR2 SMNVEV (reference sequence). The CDR3 is 18 residues long. Note on this clone: The junction departs from the called germline gene at one end, perhaps through a read error.

In the authors' methods: Estimation of nucleated cell counts relied on the amplification of reference gene primers. Generated by immunoSEQ multiplex PCR, the TCRdb table keeps only in-frame clones and is missing some. The DNA gave D and trimming, while V, J and clone size come from that table. Here the sample spans 110,000 to 150,000 clones, 75% to 85% being singletons. This sequence originates from a woman aged 50 to 65 with acute or convalescent COVID-19. The sample consisted of peripheral blood. V usage is TRBV27 and J usage is TRBJ2-1; D not resolved. CDR3 sequence (DNA): TGTGCCAGCAGCTTATCACCACCTGCAAGGAGCTCCTACAATGAGCAGTTCTTC. Amino acids: CASSLSPPARSSYNEQFF.